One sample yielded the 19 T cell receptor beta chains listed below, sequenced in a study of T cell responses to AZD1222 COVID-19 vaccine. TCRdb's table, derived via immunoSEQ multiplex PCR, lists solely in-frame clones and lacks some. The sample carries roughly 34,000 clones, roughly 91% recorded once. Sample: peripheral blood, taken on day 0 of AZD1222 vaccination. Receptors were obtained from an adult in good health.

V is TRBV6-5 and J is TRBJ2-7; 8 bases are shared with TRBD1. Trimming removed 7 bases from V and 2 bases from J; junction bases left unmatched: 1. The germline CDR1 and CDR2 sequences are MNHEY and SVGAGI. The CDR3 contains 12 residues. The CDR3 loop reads CASKTGAYEQYF. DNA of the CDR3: TGTGCCAGCAAGACAGGGGCCTACGAGCAGTACTTC.

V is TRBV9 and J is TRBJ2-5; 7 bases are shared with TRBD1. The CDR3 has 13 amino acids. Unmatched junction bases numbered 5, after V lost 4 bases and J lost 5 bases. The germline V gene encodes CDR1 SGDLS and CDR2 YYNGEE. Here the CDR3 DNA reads TGTGCCAGCAGCCCGGCCAGGGGGGAGACCCAGTACTTC. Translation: CASSPARGETQYF.

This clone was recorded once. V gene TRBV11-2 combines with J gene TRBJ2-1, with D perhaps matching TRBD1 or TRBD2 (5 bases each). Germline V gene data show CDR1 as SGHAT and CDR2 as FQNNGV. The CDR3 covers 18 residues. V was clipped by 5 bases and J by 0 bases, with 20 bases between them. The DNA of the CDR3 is TGTGCCAGCAGCCTCGGCCGGGGCAGGGCCCGCTCCTACAATGAGCAGTTCTTC. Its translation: CASSLGRGRARSYNEQFF.

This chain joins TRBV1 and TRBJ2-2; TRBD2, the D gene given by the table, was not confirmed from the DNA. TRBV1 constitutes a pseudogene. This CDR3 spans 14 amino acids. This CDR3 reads CTSSRGRKTGELFF. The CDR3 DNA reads TGCACCAGCAGCCGGGGGAGGAAGACCGGGGAGCTGTTTTTT.

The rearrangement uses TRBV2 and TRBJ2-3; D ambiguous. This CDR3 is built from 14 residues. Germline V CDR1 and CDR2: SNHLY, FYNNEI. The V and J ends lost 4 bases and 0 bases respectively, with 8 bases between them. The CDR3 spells CASSGSPSTDTQYF. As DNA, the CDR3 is TGTGCCAGCAGTGGTTCCCCTAGCACAGATACGCAGTATTTT. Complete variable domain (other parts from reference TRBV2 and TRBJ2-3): EPEVTQTPSHQVTQMGQEVILRCVPISNHLYFYWYRQILGQKVEFLVSFYNNEISEKSEIFDDQFSVERPDGSNFTLKIRSTKLEDSAMYFCASSGSPSTDTQYFGPGTRLTVL.

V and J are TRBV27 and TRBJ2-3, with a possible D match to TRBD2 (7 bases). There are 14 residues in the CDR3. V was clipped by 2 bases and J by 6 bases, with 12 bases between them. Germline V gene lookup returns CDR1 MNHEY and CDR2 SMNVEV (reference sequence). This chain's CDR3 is CASSLAGAGDTQYF. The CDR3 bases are TGTGCCAGCAGTTTAGCGGGGGCGGGGGATACGCAGTATTTT.

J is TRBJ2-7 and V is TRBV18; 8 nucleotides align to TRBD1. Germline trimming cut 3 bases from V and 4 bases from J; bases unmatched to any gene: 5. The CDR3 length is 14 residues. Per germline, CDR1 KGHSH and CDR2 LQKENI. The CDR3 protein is CASSPRQGIYEQYF. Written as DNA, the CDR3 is TGTGCCAGCTCACCGAGACAGGGGATTTACGAGCAGTACTTC.

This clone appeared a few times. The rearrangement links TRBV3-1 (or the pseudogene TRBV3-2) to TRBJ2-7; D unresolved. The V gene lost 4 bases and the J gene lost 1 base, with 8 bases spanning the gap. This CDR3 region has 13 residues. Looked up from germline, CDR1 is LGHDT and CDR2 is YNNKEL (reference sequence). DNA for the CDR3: TGTGCCAGCAGCCTTAGTCTTTCCTACGAGCAGTACTTC. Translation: CASSLSLSYEQYF.

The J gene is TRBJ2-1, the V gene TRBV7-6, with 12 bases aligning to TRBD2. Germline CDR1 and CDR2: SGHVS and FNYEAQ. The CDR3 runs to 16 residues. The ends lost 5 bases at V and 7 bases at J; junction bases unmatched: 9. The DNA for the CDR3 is TGTGCCAGCAGCCTTCAGACTAGCGGGAGCCTGAATGAGCAGTTCTTC. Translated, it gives CASSLQTSGSLNEQFF.

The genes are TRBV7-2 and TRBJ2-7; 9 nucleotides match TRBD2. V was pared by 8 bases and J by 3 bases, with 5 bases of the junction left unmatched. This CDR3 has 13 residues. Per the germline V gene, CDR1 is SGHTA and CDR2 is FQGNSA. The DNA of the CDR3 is TGTGCCAGCGGAAGCGGGAGGTACTACGAGCAGTACTTC. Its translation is CASGSGRYYEQYF. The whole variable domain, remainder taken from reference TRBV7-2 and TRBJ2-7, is GAGVSQSPSNKVTEKGKDVELRCDPISGHTALYWYRQSLGQGLEFLIYFQGNSAPDKSGLPSDRFSAERTGGSVSTLTIQRTQQEDSAVYLCASGSGRYYEQYFGPGTRLTVT.

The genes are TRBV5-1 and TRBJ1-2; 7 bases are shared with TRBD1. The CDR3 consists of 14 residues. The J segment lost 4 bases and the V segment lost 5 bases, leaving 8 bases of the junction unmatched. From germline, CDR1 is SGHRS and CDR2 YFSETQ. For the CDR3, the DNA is TGCGCCAGCAGATTCACAGGGGATGCCTATGGCTACACCTTC. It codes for CASRFTGDAYGYTF.

CDR3 loop: CASSLRGIYEQYF. DNA for the CDR3: TGTGCCAGCAGTTTGCGGGGGATCTACGAGCAGTACTTC. This sequence joins TRBV6-2 or TRBV6-3 and TRBJ2-7; TRBD2 aligns across 7 bases. Looked up from germline, CDR1 is MNHEY and CDR2 is SVGEGT. CDR3 length: 13 residues. Trimming removed 4 bases from V and 3 bases from J; junction bases left unmatched: 3.

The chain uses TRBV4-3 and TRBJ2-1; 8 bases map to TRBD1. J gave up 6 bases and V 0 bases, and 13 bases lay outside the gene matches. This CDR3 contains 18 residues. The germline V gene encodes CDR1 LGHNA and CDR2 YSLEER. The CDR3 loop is CASSQDLFPGTGSNEQFF. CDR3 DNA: TGCGCCAGCAGCCAAGATCTATTTCCCGGGACAGGTAGCAATGAGCAGTTCTTC.

The CDR3 spells CASTKDNQPQHF. As DNA, the CDR3 is TGTGCCAGCACCAAGGACAATCAGCCCCAGCATTTT. The J gene is TRBJ1-5, the V gene TRBV28; D is unclear. Per the germline V gene, CDR1 is MDHEN and CDR2 is SYDVKM. The CDR3 spans 12 residues. V dropped 7 bases and J dropped 3 bases, with 7 bases sitting between them. The full variable domain, with the rest looked up from reference TRBV28 and TRBJ1-5, is DVKVTQSSRYLVKRTGEKVFLECVQDMDHENMFWYRQDPGLGLRLIYFSYDVKMKEKGDIPEGYSVSREKKERFSLILESASTNQTSMYLCASTKDNQPQHFGDGTRLSIL.

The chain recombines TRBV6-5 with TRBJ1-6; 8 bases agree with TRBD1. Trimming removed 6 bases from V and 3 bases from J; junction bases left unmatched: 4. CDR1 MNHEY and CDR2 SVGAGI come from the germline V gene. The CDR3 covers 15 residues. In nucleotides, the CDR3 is TGTGCCAGCAGCGACAGGGGAGACTATAATTCACCCCTCCACTTT. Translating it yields CASSDRGDYNSPLHF.

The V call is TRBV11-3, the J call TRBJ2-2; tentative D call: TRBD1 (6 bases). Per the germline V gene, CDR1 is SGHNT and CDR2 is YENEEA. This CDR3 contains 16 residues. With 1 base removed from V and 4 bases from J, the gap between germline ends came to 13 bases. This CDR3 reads CASSLVVGGPTGELFF. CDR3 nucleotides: TGTGCCAGCAGCTTAGTTGTAGGGGGACCCACCGGGGAGCTGTTTTTT.

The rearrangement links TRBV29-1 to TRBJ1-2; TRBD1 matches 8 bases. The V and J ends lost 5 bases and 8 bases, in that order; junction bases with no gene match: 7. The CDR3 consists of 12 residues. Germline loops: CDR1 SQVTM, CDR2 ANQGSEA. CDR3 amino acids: CSVSLTGEGYTF. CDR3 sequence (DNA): TGCAGCGTTTCACTGACAGGGGAGGGCTACACCTTC.

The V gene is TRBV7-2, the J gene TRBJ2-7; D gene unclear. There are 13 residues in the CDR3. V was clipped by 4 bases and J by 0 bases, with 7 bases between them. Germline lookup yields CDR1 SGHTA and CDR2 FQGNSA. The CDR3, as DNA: TGTGCCAGCAGCTCGCCGAGCTCCTACGAGCAGTACTTC. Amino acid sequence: CASSSPSSYEQYF.

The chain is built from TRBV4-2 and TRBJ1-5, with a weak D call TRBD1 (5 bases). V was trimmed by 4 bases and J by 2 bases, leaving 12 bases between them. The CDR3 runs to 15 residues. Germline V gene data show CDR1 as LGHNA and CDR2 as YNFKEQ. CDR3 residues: CASSPGEGRNQPQHF. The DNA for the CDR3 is TGTGCCAGCAGCCCCGGCGAGGGACGCAATCAGCCCCAGCATTTT.